This record concerns one TCR beta chain sequence. A read error is the likely source, as a far larger clone sits one nucleotide away. J gave up 2 bases and V 6 bases, and 11 bases lay outside the gene matches. The V gene's germline CDR1 is MDHEN and CDR2 SYDVKM. This CDR3 is built from 17 residues. TRAV- and TRBV-specific primers primed first-strand cDNA, covering alpha and beta chains. The authors ran around 22 PCR cycles to amplify TCRs with a constant-region primer and V-primer adapter. MiXCR, run by TCRdb on the reads, gives a single entry per CDR3 protein. The profile shows under 70,000 distinct CDR3 sequences, 23% of them singletons. This sample is part of a study of low-dose radiotherapy and immunotherapy resistance in tumors. Across the study: Intravenous cyclophosphamide 200 mg/m2 was given every two weeks, one day before radiation and immunotherapy. Patients' oral aspirin dose was 300 mg daily across four cycles from cycle 1 day 1.

Time point defined: after trial treatment. Treatment defined: LDRT plus nivolumab, ipilimumab, low-dose cyclophosphamide and aspirin (RACIN trial). The donors, trial participants, received nivolumab, ipilimumab, aspirin, low-dose cyclophosphamide and low-dose radiotherapy. Those eligible were patients bearing advanced solid tumors lacking tumor-infiltrating lymphocytes. The chain recombines TRBV28 with TRBJ2-5; 11 nucleotides align to TRBD2. Source: PBMCs, taken after low-dose radiotherapy plus immunotherapy. The receptor's source is a male donor with prostate cancer. The CDR3 is CASSMGLAGGLQETQYF. In nucleotides, the CDR3 is TGTGCCAGCAGCATGGGGCTAGCGGGGGGATTACAAGAGACCCAGTACTTC.